This T cell receptor (beta chain) was recovered during a study of cytomegalovirus exposure and HLA in healthy donors (dated by TCRdb to 2017 to 2019). Concerning the study at large: An earlier analysis of several hundred of the donors reported about 290 Gb of sequence data and roughly 110 million unique TCR beta sequences from 150 million to 200 million T cells. Approximately 330 gigabases of sequencing data and 91 million or so unique TCR sequences made up an early release that covered approximately 620 HLA-typed donors. Of the approximately 400 genotyped donors, around 81% fell in the genetic ancestry cluster associated with self-reported Caucasian donors. The study aimed to test whether cataloging public T cell receptors could reveal signatures of past pathogen exposure. The study used immunosequencing to profile the T cell repertoires of more than 650 subjects and linked those repertoires to cytomegalovirus serostatus. In addition to the first cohort of roughly 700 subjects, a separate validation cohort of 130 or so different subjects was used. High-throughput TCR immunosequencing, statistical association of individual TCRs with disease status, and machine learning were combined to predict cytomegalovirus infection status. To study patterns of TCR occurrence, a later analysis re-analyzed previously published TCR beta repertoires from 600 to 750 donors and added high-resolution HLA genotyping. Rather than drawing on any new phenotypic data, the later analysis identified candidate immune exposures from TCR beta sequences and the way those sequences occurred across donors. In an earlier analysis of 500 to 650 of the donors, high-throughput TCR beta sequencing was used to judge whether each TCR beta V gene segment behaved as functional or pseudogenic. Alongside the repertoire data, information on donor age, sex, ethnicity and CMV serostatus was compiled. A later genetic analysis used genome-wide SNP genotypes for about three fifths of the 666 donors, treating that subset as a discovery cohort. Every discovery cohort repertoire had been produced on one sequencing platform. HLA typing covered class I and class II loci at four-digit resolution. Typing coverage varied by locus: about 629-640 donors for A, B, C, DRB1 and DQB1; more than 500 for DQA1; about 600 for DPA1; 400 to 480 for DPB1. A few DR-DQ haplotypes were treated as single units for association and clustering because of strong linkage in the cohort. Among 398 genotyped donors of the cohort, an average of around 240,000 unique TCR beta nucleotide sequences were sequenced per donor, roughly 20% of them non-productive. General findings and caveats noted by the study authors: V-gene and J-gene trimming of TCR beta chains was associated with a missense DCLRE1C variant in a later genetic analysis, and the association was replicated in an independent cohort. This cohort had only TCR beta chains sequenced, and the lack of alpha or paired-chain data limited which features could be detected. In an earlier analysis of around 500 of the donors, most TCR beta V segments appeared in productive rearrangements about 87% or about 30% of the time, broadly matching IMGT annotations. Because HLA typing was unavailable for some donors at each locus, only the typed subset was used in association tests. A later genetic analysis reported fewer N-insertions in productive TCRs among donors in an Asian-associated ancestry cluster than the roughly 720-donor mean. A further reported finding was that TCR beta sequences accurately predicted the HLA-A and HLA-B alleles for most subjects in the first cohort. Assigning TCR associations to individual alleles was difficult when HLA alleles, especially DR and DQ, strongly co-occurred. Most TCR sequences were observed very rarely across donors, whereas some public TCRs were present in many individuals. According to a later analysis, parvovirus B19, influenza, CMV and Epstein-Barr virus appeared linked to several top co-occurrence clusters. For the cohort, immune exposure information was limited to CMV serostatus. The study gave a list of 150 to 200 TCR beta chains associated with cytomegalovirus. Linkage disequilibrium might explain the correlated functional status among segregating V segments, but an unknown experimental factor could not be excluded. A later analysis found that most CMV-associated TCR beta chains appeared HLA-restricted, with HLA associations seemingly driven largely by CMV exposure. Because counts were too low, roughly 17 rarely observed V segments, including chromosome 9 orphons, were left out of the earlier analysis of some 640 of the donors. In a later analysis, TCR association rates were found to vary across HLA loci, with the most associated TCRs seen for DRB1 alleles and the fewest for HLA-C alleles. In vitro tests confirmed that three of the cytomegalovirus-associated TCR beta chains recognize cytomegalovirus antigens. The sequencing pipeline was judged likely to have produced a cluster of highly shared sequence variants as a technical artifact. Cytomegalovirus status was reported to be diagnosed by the classifier with high specificity and sensitivity in both the original and validation cohorts. Compared with equally common non-associated chains, HLA-associated TCR beta chains in a later analysis were more clonally expanded and had lower generation probabilities. Some IMGT-functional V segments, including TRBV6-2 and TRBV6-3, could not be distinguished by the 87-base-pair reads and were therefore excluded. Sequencing depth was assumed to be roughly uniform across donors in the presence/absence analyses, though that assumption may not hold. In a later analysis, 15,000 to 20,000 TCR beta sequences were associated with specific HLA alleles at a false discovery rate of 0.05. The authors suggested that the approach could potentially be generalized to other disease states and immunological phenotypes.

In total, roughly 710 healthy bone marrow donors made up the cohort. At the time of sampling, every cohort member was nominally healthy, though immune exposures that went unrecorded were likely present. The donor was CMV seropositive and was included in the group of 289 seropositive cohort members. Each donor provided a peripheral blood sample, and peripheral blood mononuclear cells were used for TCR beta sequencing. The Qiagen DNeasy Blood Extraction Kit was used to extract genomic DNA from the blood cell samples. Note on this clone: Its antigen has not been determined. Per-base quality was not reported, and no clone a single base away is much larger than it.

For CDR1 and CDR2, the germline V gene lists MGHRA and YSYEKL. Taken from cysteine to phenylalanine, the CDR3 has 13 residues. Only the CDR3 DNA is retained, 39 bases long and in frame from the first base. V loses 1 base of germline sequence and J loses 3 bases, and the interval between the two ends is 5 bases. The method behind the library was the immunoSEQ multiplex PCR assay. For the multiplex PCR, a mixture combining 60 forward primers for TCR Vbeta segments and 13 reverse primers for TCR Jbeta segments was used. The CDR3 region of rearranged TCR beta genes was amplified from genomic DNA with a multiplex PCR assay. The Illumina HiSeq System was used to sequence the amplified TCR beta libraries as 87-base-pair reads. In the authors' own workflow: In a later analysis, some 80 million unique TCR beta chains were counted across the approximately 640 repertoires, and roughly 11 million of these chains were shared by at least two donors. Raw reads were error-corrected and collapsed into unique sequences by a nearest-neighbor algorithm in which closely related sequences were merged to remove PCR and sequencing errors. Alignment of CDR3 sequences to IMGT reference sequences was used to assign V, D and J gene segments. For a sequence to be retained, a match of at least six nucleotides was required to both a V gene segment and a J gene segment. A rearrangement was called productive if the CDR3 had no stop codons and remained in frame with V and J, and every other rearrangement was called non-productive. Following IMGT convention, CDR3 was defined as the stretch from the second conserved V-encoded cysteine to the conserved J-encoded phenylalanine. In an earlier analysis of around 600 of the donors, sequences lacking an unambiguous match to a single V gene segment were excluded. In an earlier analysis of some 590 of the donors, a V segment was called functional when productive rearrangements were above 56.7%, and segregating when the standard deviation between donors exceeded 5%. A statistical classification framework was built for diagnosing cytomegalovirus status from the catalog of TCR beta chain sequences. A later analysis assigned V and J genes by comparing TCR nucleotide sequences with IMGT/GENE-DB human TR gene sequences. Using the TCRdist pipeline, a later analysis assigned CDR3 sequences along with most-parsimonious VDJ recombination scenarios. In a later analysis, each TCR beta chain was defined by its CDR3 amino acid sequence together with its V-gene family, and reads lacking a unique V-gene family were excluded. To address suspected cross-contamination and a sequencing artifact, a later analysis removed under 600 highly shared, low-generation-probability nucleotide sequences. In a later analysis, a clonal expansion index was calculated for each public chain from normalized within-repertoire ranks of inferred template counts. Generation probabilities in a later analysis came from a VDJ recombination model fitted to out-of-frame rearrangements, and those results were checked against IGoR. In a later analysis, hypergeometric tests were used to score TCR-TCR, TCR-HLA and TCR-CMV co-occurrence, with a repertoire-size bias correction applied to TCR pairs. To estimate false discovery rates, a later analysis permuted the HLA or CMV assignments 20 times. In a later analysis, co-occurring TCRs were grouped with DBSCAN, and TCRdist sequence similarity was added when clustering was performed within HLA-allele-positive subsets. For co-occurrence clustering, repertoires with fewer than 30,000 or more than 120,000 public chains were excluded, along with four or five repertoires with anomalous nucleotide sharing. This immuneACCESS table, as held by TCRdb, lists in-frame sequences with V and J called but not all clones. Of the missing ones, under half trace to an unresolved V gene in checked studies; the others have no known cause. Clone size and V and J calls were adopted from that table, with D and trimming inferred from the DNA. This sample comprises some 150,000 clones, 80% of them detected only once. Around a tenth of the sample comes from the top ten.

The sequence derives from a man younger than 35 in good health and CMV-seropositive. The sequencing sample was made of PBMCs. Rearrangement joined TRBV4-1 to TRBJ2-3; possibly the D gene is TRBD2, per 5 matching bases. The sequenced DNA is TGCGCCAGCAGCCAAGGGACTACAGATACGCAGTATTTT. Its translation is CASSQGTTDTQYF.